Below, 21 T cell receptor beta chains from the same sample are listed, as sequenced in a study of blood T cell repertoires in COVID-19 (dated by TCRdb to 2020 to 2021). Preparation of the library involved the immunoSEQ multiplex PCR assay. TCRdb took this table from immuneACCESS and kept in-frame rearrangements with V and J called. Such tables lack part of the clones; where checked against another copy, unresolved V genes explain under half of the gap, and the rest is unexplained. The sample table shows tens of thousands of clones, and 80% to 90% are seen once. The ten top clones hold under 5.5% of the sample. The sequencing sample was made of peripheral blood. The receptors were gathered from an elderly man with COVID-19, enrolled during active disease.

Here the CDR3 reads CASSTGTGYGYTF. The DNA for the CDR3 is TGTGCCAGCAGCACCGGGACAGGGTATGGCTACACCTTC. The chain joins TRBV7-2 to TRBJ1-2; 9 positions match TRBD1. The CDR3 extends over 13 amino acids. J lost 5 bases, V lost 5 bases, and 3 bases had no gene match. Germline V lookup: CDR1 SGHTA, CDR2 FQGNSA.

V is TRBV27 and J is TRBJ1-1; D gene unclear. The CDR3 sequence is 17 residues long. Trimming pared 3 bases from V and 4 bases from J, leaving 21 bases between. Per germline, CDR1 MNHEY and CDR2 SMNVEV (reference sequence). The CDR3 region is CASSFSSLREWGTEAFF. CDR3 DNA: TGTGCCAGCAGTTTTAGTTCCTTACGGGAATGGGGCACTGAAGCTTTCTTT.

This clone was detected once. This chain joins TRBV9 and TRBJ2-2; D is possibly TRBD1 (5 bases). Germline CDR1 reads SGDLS; CDR2 reads YYNGEE. Trimming took off 0 bases at V and 6 bases at J, with 9 bases between the two ends. The CDR3 covers 14 residues. For the CDR3, the DNA is TGTGCCAGCAGCGTAGCCAGGGCGGCCGGGGAGCTGTTTTTT. This sequence encodes CASSVARAAGELFF.

The gene calls are TRBV11-1 and TRBJ2-7; 10 bases are a match to TRBD1. The length of the CDR3 is 15 residues. Per the germline V gene, CDR1 is SGHAT and CDR2 is FQDESV (reference sequence). V shed 0 bases, J shed 3 bases, and the junction held 2 bases outside the gene matches. CDR3 sequence reads: CASSLAGTGVYEQYF. CDR3 nucleotides: TGTGCCAGCAGCTTAGCGGGGACAGGGGTCTACGAGCAGTACTTC.

The gene calls are TRBV24-1 and TRBJ1-2, with 10 bases that match TRBD1. V dropped 5 bases and J dropped 2; count of bases not matched to a gene: 4. The CDR3 is 15 amino acids. Germline CDR1 and CDR2: KGHDR and SFDVKD. CDR3 protein: CATSGRDRGNYGYTF. The CDR3 bases are TGTGCCACCAGTGGCCGGGACAGGGGAAACTATGGCTACACCTTC.

This chain connects TRBV7-2 to TRBJ1-1; D call uncertain. With 7 bases removed from V and 0 bases from J, the gap between germline ends came to 9 bases. Germline values: CDR1 SGHTA, CDR2 FQGNSA. CDR3 size: 13 residues. The CDR3 nucleotides read TGTGCCAGCACCGTAGATCTGAACACTGAAGCTTTCTTT. It is translated as CASTVDLNTEAFF.

The V call is TRBV10-3, the J call TRBJ1-1, with no clear D. Germline loops: CDR1 ENHRY, CDR2 SYGVKD. V was pared by 6 bases and J by 1 base, with 12 bases between. The CDR3 totals 14 residues. The CDR3 spells CAISTQISNTEAFF. In DNA, the CDR3 is TGTGCCATCAGCACGCAGATTTCGAACACTGAAGCTTTCTTT.

V gene TRBV28 combines with J gene TRBJ1-5, with D unresolved. The V gene's germline CDR1 is MDHEN and CDR2 SYDVKM. CDR3 length: 13 residues. V shed 6 bases and J shed 6 bases, with 12 bases lying between them. The CDR3 spells CASREGVSQPQHF. DNA for the CDR3: TGTGCCAGCAGGGAGGGCGTATCTCAGCCCCAGCATTTT.

This chain joins TRBV6-1 and TRBJ1-6; weak D call: TRBD1 (5 bases). Per germline, CDR1 MNHNS and CDR2 SASEGT. The CDR3 is 17 residues long. V lost 0 bases to trimming and J lost 7 bases, with 16 bases between them. CDR3 protein: CASSEARSGGGNSPLHF. The CDR3 DNA sequence: TGTGCCAGCAGTGAAGCACGGTCGGGGGGTGGAAATTCACCCCTCCACTTT.

The chain has TRBV5-6 and TRBJ2-2; 9 bases match TRBD2. This CDR3 contains 19 residues. V was pared by 0 bases and J by 1 base, with 10 bases of the junction left unmatched. Germline V gene data show CDR1 as SGHDT and CDR2 as YYEEEE. The DNA of the CDR3 is TGTGCCAGCAGCTTGGGGATTTTGGGTAGCGGGAGGAACACCGGGGAGCTGTTTTTT. As protein: CASSLGILGSGRNTGELFF.

V gene TRBV19 combines with J gene TRBJ1-2, with 10 bases lining up with TRBD1. Germline CDR1 reads LNHDA; CDR2 reads SQIVND (reference sequence). V shed 7 bases and J 3 bases; nucleotides not matched to a gene: 5. This CDR3 has 14 amino acids. CDR3 amino acids: CASTLDRGDYGYTF. The CDR3, as DNA: TGTGCCAGTACCTTGGACAGGGGGGACTATGGCTACACCTTC.

This chain joins TRBV4-1 and TRBJ2-7; a weak D match, TRBD2 (7 bases). Trimming removed 4 bases from V and 1 base from J, with 11 bases in between. Germline CDR1 reads MGHRA; CDR2 reads YSYEKL. The CDR3 has 14 amino acids. CDR3 DNA sequence: TGCGCCAGCAGCCTGGGGGGGGCATCCTACGAGCAGTACTTC. As protein: CASSLGGASYEQYF.

The CDR3 spells CASGGAQISDEQYF. CDR3 coding DNA: TGCGCCAGCGGGGGGGCCCAGATCTCGGACGAGCAGTACTTC. The rearrangement uses TRBV5-1 and TRBJ2-7; perhaps TRBD2 as D (7 bases). The V end was cut by 7 bases, the J end by 5 bases, with 19 bases between. This CDR3 contains 14 residues. In germline, CDR1 is SGHRS, CDR2 YFSETQ. The full variable domain, with the rest looked up from reference TRBV5-1 and TRBJ2-7, is KAGVTQTPRYLIKTRGQQVTLSCSPISGHRSVSWYQQTPGQGLQFLFEYFSETQRNKGNFPGRFSGRQFSNSRSEMNVSTLELGDSALYLCASGGAQISDEQYFGPGTRLTVT.

The rearrangement joins TRBV5-1 to TRBJ2-7; no clear D. V was clipped by 4 bases and J by 0 bases, with 5 bases between them. Germline V CDR1 and CDR2: SGHRS, YFSETQ. The CDR3 covers 12 residues. Here the CDR3 DNA reads TGCGCCAGCAGCGCGAGCTCCTACGAGCAGTACTTC. Protein sequence: CASSASSYEQYF.

This clone has a handful of counts. The V and J genes are TRBV30 and TRBJ1-3; a possible D gene is TRBD1 (5 bases). V was cut by 0 bases and J by 5 bases, with 14 bases left in between. The CDR3 totals 15 residues. Germline CDR1 GTSNPN, CDR2 SVGIG (reference sequence). The CDR3 loop is CAWSVQGGERNTIYF. The CDR3 DNA is TGTGCCTGGAGTGTACAAGGAGGGGAGAGAAACACCATATATTTT.

J is TRBJ1-4 and V is TRBV3-1 (or the pseudogene TRBV3-2); weak D call: TRBD1 (5 bases). The CDR3 covers 13 residues. The V end lost 1 base, the J end lost 10 bases, and 10 bases lay between the germline ends. Looked up from germline, CDR1 is LGHDT and CDR2 is YNNKEL (reference sequence). The CDR3 spells CASSQVGVGKLFF. CDR3 nucleotides: TGTGCCAGCAGCCAAGTAGGGGTCGGAAAACTGTTTTTT.

The V and J genes are TRBV5-1 and TRBJ2-7; TRBD2 matches at 9 bases. Germline loops: CDR1 SGHRS, CDR2 YFSETQ. The ends lost 4 bases at V and 5 bases at J; junction bases unmatched: 7. This CDR3 spans 14 amino acids. CDR3 region: CASSQTGTSNEQYF. The CDR3 bases are TGCGCCAGCAGCCAAACCGGGACTAGCAACGAGCAGTACTTC.

The chain recombines TRBV6-5 with TRBJ2-6; TRBD1 aligns across 9 bases. The J segment lost 3 bases and the V segment lost 2 bases, leaving 2 bases of the junction unmatched. Germline V lookup: CDR1 MNHEY, CDR2 SVGAGI. CDR3 length: 16 residues. The CDR3 DNA follows: TGTGCCAGCAGTTACACAGGGGGCGGTGGGGCCAACGTCCTGACTTTC. Translation: CASSYTGGGGANVLTF.

This sequence joins TRBV19 and TRBJ2-2, with 7 bases aligning to TRBD1. The CDR3 has 14 amino acids. Germline V lookup: CDR1 LNHDA, CDR2 SQIVND (reference sequence). V lost 3 bases to trimming and J lost 9 bases; unmatched junction nucleotides: 7. The CDR3 loop reads CASSMGTALRELFF. The CDR3 DNA is TGTGCCAGTAGTATGGGGACAGCTTTGCGGGAGCTGTTTTTT. The whole variable domain, filled in from reference TRBV19 and TRBJ2-2, reads DGGITQSPKYLFRKEGQNVTLSCEQNLNHDAMYWYRQDPGQGLRLIYYSQIVNDFQKGDIAEGYSVSREKKESFPLTVTSAQKNPTAFYLCASSMGTALRELFFGEGSRLTVL.

The CDR3 here is CASSAGQSYGYTF. The CDR3 DNA is TGTGCCAGTAGTGCGGGACAGTCATATGGCTACACCTTC. The chain is built from TRBV19 and TRBJ1-2, with TRBD1 matching over 7 bases. Germline V gene sequence: CDR1 LNHDA, CDR2 SQIVND (reference sequence). V shed 5 bases and J 5 bases; nucleotides not matched to a gene: 5. This CDR3 comprises 13 residues.

This clone was detected a few times. The chain employs TRBV7-8 and TRBJ1-1, with 7 bases lining up with TRBD1. There are 13 residues in the CDR3. The germline gives CDR1 SGHVS, CDR2 FQNEAQ. V was pared by 6 bases and J by 2 bases, with 3 bases of the junction left unmatched. CDR3 sequence: CASRTGRNTEAFF. CDR3 sequence (DNA): TGTGCCAGCAGGACAGGGAGAAACACTGAAGCTTTCTTT. The full variable domain, its missing parts supplied by reference TRBV7-8 and TRBJ1-1, is GAGVSQSPRYKVAKRGQDVALRCDPISGHVSLFWYQQALGQGPEFLTYFQNEAQLDKSGLPSDRFFAERPEGSVSTLKIQRTQQEDSAVYLCASRTGRNTEAFFGQGTRLTVV.